The 9 T cell receptor beta chains below were found in one sample sequenced in a study of blood T cell repertoires in COVID-19. Method: immunoSEQ multiplex PCR; TCRdb's copy keeps in-frame clones and lacks some. There are about 170,000 clones in the sample; roughly 80% occur only once, and about a tenth lies in the top ten. The sample was peripheral blood. Source of these receptors: a man between 65 and 79 years old with active or convalescent COVID-19.

The J gene is TRBJ1-1, the V gene TRBV7-2, with 7 bases identical to TRBD1. The CDR3 runs 13 residues. J was trimmed by 1 base and V by 8 bases; bases with no gene match: 4. CDR1 SGHTA and CDR2 FQGNSA come from the germline V gene. CDR3 in DNA: TGTGCCAGCCTGGGACAGTGGAACACTGAAGCTTTCTTT. Protein product: CASLGQWNTEAFF. Full variable domain (rest looked up from reference TRBV7-2 and TRBJ1-1): GAGVSQSPSNKVTEKGKDVELRCDPISGHTALYWYRQSLGQGLEFLIYFQGNSAPDKSGLPSDRFSAERTGGSVSTLTIQRTQQEDSAVYLCASLGQWNTEAFFGQGTRLTVV.

The chain combines TRBV7-9 with TRBJ1-2; possible D gene TRBD1, 5 bases. The CDR3 has 15 amino acids. The germline V gene has CDR1 SEHNR and CDR2 FQNEAQ (reference sequence). V dropped 5 bases and J dropped 2 bases, with 15 bases sitting between them. CDR3 sequence (DNA): TGTGCCAGCAGCGCAAATCGACGGACAAACTATGGCTACACCTTC. This encodes CASSANRRTNYGYTF.

This clone appeared a single time. This rearrangement joins TRBV19 to TRBJ1-5; TRBD1 matches 10 bases. CDR1 is LNHDA and CDR2 is SQIVND in the germline V gene (reference sequence). V was clipped by 8 bases and J by 1 base; unmatched bases: 5. The CDR3 consists of 15 residues. DNA for the CDR3: TGTGCCAGTTTAGACAGGGGGCCGAGCAATCAGCCCCAGCATTTT. It yields the protein CASLDRGPSNQPQHF.

The chain joins TRBV11-2 to TRBJ2-1, with 8 bases lining up with TRBD2. Germline V gene sequence: CDR1 SGHAT, CDR2 FQNNGV. The CDR3 sequence is 14 residues long. V was clipped by 4 bases and J by 9 bases; unmatched bases: 8. This chain's CDR3 is CASSSTAGVPEQFF. In DNA, the CDR3 is TGTGCCAGCAGCTCGACAGCGGGAGTACCTGAGCAGTTCTTC.

Here the CDR3 reads CASSPTGTGVLNTEAFF. The CDR3 DNA sequence: TGTGCCAGCAGCCCTACCGGGACAGGGGTCTTGAACACTGAAGCTTTCTTT. The V and J genes are TRBV9 and TRBJ1-1; 10 positions match TRBD1. CDR3 length: 17 residues. Germline V gene data show CDR1 as SGDLS and CDR2 as YYNGEE. J lost 0 bases, V lost 4 bases, and 9 bases had no gene match. Supplemented by reference TRBV9 and TRBJ1-1, the full variable domain reads DSGVTQTPKHLITATGQRVTLRCSPRSGDLSVYWYQQSLDQGLQFLIQYYNGEERAKGNILERFSAQQFPDLHSELNLSSLELGDSALYFCASSPTGTGVLNTEAFFGQGTRLTVV.

This CDR3 is CASIAGVSYNEQFF. CDR3 coding DNA: TGTGCCAGCATAGCGGGAGTGTCCTACAATGAGCAGTTCTTC. The gene calls are TRBV2 and TRBJ2-1, with 9 bases matching TRBD2. J gave up 1 base and V 7 bases, and 2 bases lay outside the gene matches. CDR3 length equals 14 residues. Germline assignment: CDR1 SNHLY and CDR2 FYNNEI.

This clone was detected only once. The chain carries TRBV18 and TRBJ2-2, with a possible D match to TRBD1 (6 bases). V was shortened by 3 bases and J by 0 bases, with 8 bases between the two germline ends. The CDR3 is 15 amino acids. CDR1 and CDR2 from the germline V gene are KGHSH and LQKENI. In nucleotides, the CDR3 is TGTGCCAGCTCACCGACAGGCGCGAACACCGGGGAGCTGTTTTTT. It yields the protein CASSPTGANTGELFF.

This chain connects TRBV5-1 to TRBJ2-5; 7 bases map to TRBD2. CDR3 length: 16 residues. Germline V lookup: CDR1 SGHRS, CDR2 YFSETQ. V dropped 1 base and J dropped 0; count of bases not matched to a gene: 6. The CDR3 spells CASSLLASGYQETQYF. CDR3 DNA sequence: TGCGCCAGCAGCTTGCTGGCTAGCGGATACCAAGAGACCCAGTACTTC.

The genes are TRBV7-9 and TRBJ2-1; D not resolved. Deletions cut 0 bases from V and 4 bases from J, with 4 bases between. The CDR3 is 13 amino acids. CDR1 is SEHNR, CDR2 FQNEAQ, per germline (reference sequence). In DNA, the CDR3 is TGTGCCAGCAGCTTAGCCCAGTACAATGAGCAGTTCTTC. Amino acids: CASSLAQYNEQFF.